The T cell receptor beta chain under discussion was sequenced for a study of blood T cell repertoires in COVID-19. Study-wide background: Donors in the United States, Italy and Spain gave samples during acute or convalescent COVID-19. T cells, B-cell-depleted T cells, or PBMCs supplied cDNA or gDNA.

In the original analysis: For nucleated cells, counts were estimated from reference gene primer amplification. Sequencing was performed with immunoSEQ multiplex PCR; in TCRdb, only in-frame clones are kept and a portion is missing. That table furnishes V, J and clone size, whereas the DNA furnished D and trimming. The sample records about 210,000 clones, around 86% being singletons. This TCR came from a man in his fifties or sixties with acute or convalescent COVID-19. Sequenced material: peripheral blood.

CDR3 DNA: TGTGCCAGTACCTTTGGAAGGGAAATACGGACTAGCGGCTACCTATACGAGCAGTACTTC. Protein product: CASTFGREIRTSGYLYEQYF. The V gene is TRBV3-1 (or the pseudogene TRBV3-2), the J gene TRBJ2-7; 10 nucleotides line up with TRBD2. The ends lost 9 bases at V and 4 bases at J; junction bases unmatched: 27. Germline CDR1 is LGHDT and CDR2 is YNNKEL (reference sequence). The CDR3 has 20 amino acids.